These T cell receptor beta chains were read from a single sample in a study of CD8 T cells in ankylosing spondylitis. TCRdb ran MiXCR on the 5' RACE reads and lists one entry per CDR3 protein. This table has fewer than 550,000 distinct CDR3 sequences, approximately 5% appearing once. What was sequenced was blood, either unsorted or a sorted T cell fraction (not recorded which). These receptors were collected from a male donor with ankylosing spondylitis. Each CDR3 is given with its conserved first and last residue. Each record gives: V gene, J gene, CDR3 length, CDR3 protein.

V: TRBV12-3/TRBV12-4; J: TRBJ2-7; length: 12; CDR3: CASSPGEGEQYF
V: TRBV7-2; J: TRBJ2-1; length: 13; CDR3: CASSLQVVGEQFF
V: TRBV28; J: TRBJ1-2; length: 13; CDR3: CASKSWEPYGYTF
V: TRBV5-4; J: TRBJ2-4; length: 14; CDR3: CASSLSSGVNIQYF
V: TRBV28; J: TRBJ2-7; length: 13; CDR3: CASIGLGDYEQYF
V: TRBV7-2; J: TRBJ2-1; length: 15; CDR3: CASSGAGDIGYEQFF
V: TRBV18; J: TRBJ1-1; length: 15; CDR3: CASSLQVRGNTEAFF
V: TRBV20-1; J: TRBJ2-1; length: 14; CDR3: CSATSSGGYNEQFF
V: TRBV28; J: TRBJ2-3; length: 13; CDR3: CASSLIQGRTQYF
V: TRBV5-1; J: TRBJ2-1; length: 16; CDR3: CASSLAGLQTYNEQFF
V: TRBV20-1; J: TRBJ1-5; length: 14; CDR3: CSANREGFSQPQHF
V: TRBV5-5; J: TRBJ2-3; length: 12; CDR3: CASSSVPGTQYF
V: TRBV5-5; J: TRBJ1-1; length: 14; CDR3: CASSLLSGGTEAFF
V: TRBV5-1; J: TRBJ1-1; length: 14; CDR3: CASSLAGRNTEAFF
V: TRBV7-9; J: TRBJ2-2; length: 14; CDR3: CASSLRATAGELFF
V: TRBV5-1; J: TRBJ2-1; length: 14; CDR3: CASSLGTGDNEQFF
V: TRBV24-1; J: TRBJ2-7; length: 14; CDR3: CATSDPFPWAEQYF
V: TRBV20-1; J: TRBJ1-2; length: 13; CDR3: CSAETGRSYGYTF
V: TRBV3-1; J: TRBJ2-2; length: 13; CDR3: CASSPWQGGELFF
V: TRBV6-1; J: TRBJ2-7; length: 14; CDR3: CASNRQGDSYEQYF
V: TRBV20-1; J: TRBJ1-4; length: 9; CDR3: CAGGEKLFF
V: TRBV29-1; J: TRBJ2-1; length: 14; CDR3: CSARLASGANEQFF
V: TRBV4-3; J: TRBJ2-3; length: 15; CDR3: CASSHQDSGTDTQYF
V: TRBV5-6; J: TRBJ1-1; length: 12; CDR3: CASGGREIEAFF
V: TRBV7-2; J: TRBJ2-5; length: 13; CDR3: CASSYITFGTQYF
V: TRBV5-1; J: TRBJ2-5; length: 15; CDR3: CASSELASQGETQYF
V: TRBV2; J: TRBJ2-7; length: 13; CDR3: CASRLGASYEQYF
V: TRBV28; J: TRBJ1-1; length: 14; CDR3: CASSLTRVNTEAFF
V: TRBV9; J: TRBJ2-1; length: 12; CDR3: CASSQVYNEQFF
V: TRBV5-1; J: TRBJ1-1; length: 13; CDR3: CASSLKGETEAFF
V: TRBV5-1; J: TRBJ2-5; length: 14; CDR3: CASSFLSGQETQYF
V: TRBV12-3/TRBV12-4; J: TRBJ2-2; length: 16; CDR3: CASSPWSGGNTGELFF
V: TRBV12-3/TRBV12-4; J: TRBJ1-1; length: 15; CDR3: CASSFLGRWGTEAFF
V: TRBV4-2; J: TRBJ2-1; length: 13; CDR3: CASSHGGGGGQFF
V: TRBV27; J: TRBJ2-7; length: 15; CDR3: CASSLFSQEGYEQYF
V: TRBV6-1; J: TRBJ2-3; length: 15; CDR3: CASSGPAGRADTQYF
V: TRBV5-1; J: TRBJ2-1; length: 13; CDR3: CASSFRRTNEQFF
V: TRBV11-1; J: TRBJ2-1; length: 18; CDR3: CASSLTPGSGVAYNEQFF